Listed below are T cell receptor beta chains from one sample, sequenced in a study of beta chain features in type 1 diabetes. Generated by immunoSEQ multiplex PCR, the TCRdb table keeps only in-frame clones and is missing some. The data show under 450,000 clones, with roughly 13% seen just once and approximately 0.035% held by the top ten. The sequenced sample consisted of naive CD4+ T cells from blood. The receptor source for this set is a man aged 30 to 45 in good health. The CDR3 runs from the conserved cysteine through the conserved F or W. D genes are given only for firm matches. Clone size is given for some rows only: seen once, a few or many times, or a class if the clone is expanded.

d_gene: TRBD2; abundance: -; v_gene: TRBV7-2; j_gene: TRBJ2-3; CDR3aa: CASSFKKAGGITDTQYF; CDR3nt: TGTGCCAGCAGCTTTAAGAAAGCGGGAGGTATCACAGATACGCAGTATTTT
d_gene: TRBD2; abundance: -; v_gene: TRBV4-2; j_gene: TRBJ2-1; CDR3aa: CASSRSPGLAAYNEQFF; CDR3nt: TGTGCCAGCAGCCGAAGCCCGGGACTAGCGGCTTACAATGAGCAGTTCTTC
d_gene: -; abundance: many; v_gene: TRBV30; j_gene: TRBJ2-3; CDR3aa: CAWSREATDTQYF; CDR3nt: TGTGCCTGGAGTCGAGAGGCCACAGATACGCAGTATTTT
d_gene: -; abundance: few; v_gene: TRBV29-1; j_gene: TRBJ2-5; CDR3aa: CSGTQETQYF; CDR3nt: TGCAGCGGGACCCAAGAGACCCAGTACTTC
d_gene: -; abundance: -; v_gene: TRBV5-6; j_gene: TRBJ1-2; CDR3aa: CASSLAGMTNYGYTF; CDR3nt: TGTGCCAGCAGCTTGGCAGGGATGACTAACTATGGCTACACCTTC
d_gene: -; abundance: -; v_gene: TRBV5-4; j_gene: TRBJ1-1; CDR3aa: CASRLYRDTEAFF; CDR3nt: TGTGCCAGCAGATTATATAGGGACACTGAAGCTTTCTTT
d_gene: TRBD1; abundance: few; v_gene: TRBV9; j_gene: TRBJ2-1; CDR3aa: CASSVGTGFQFF; CDR3nt: TGTGCCAGCAGCGTAGGGACAGGGTTCCAGTTCTTC
d_gene: -; abundance: few; v_gene: TRBV20-1; j_gene: TRBJ2-1; CDR3aa: CSARGWNEQFF; CDR3nt: TGCAGTGCTAGAGGGTGGAATGAGCAGTTCTTC
d_gene: -; abundance: -; v_gene: TRBV18; j_gene: TRBJ2-3; CDR3aa: CASSMERDTQYF; CDR3nt: TGTGCCAGCTCCATGGAACGAGATACGCAGTATTTT
d_gene: TRBD1; abundance: -; v_gene: TRBV29-1; j_gene: TRBJ2-6; CDR3aa: CSVTGAGGANVLTF; CDR3nt: TGCAGCGTAACAGGGGCAGGTGGGGCCAACGTCCTGACTTTC
d_gene: TRBD1; abundance: few; v_gene: TRBV6-5; j_gene: TRBJ2-7; CDR3aa: CASSYGTGVDEQYF; CDR3nt: TGTGCCAGCAGTTACGGGACAGGGGTTGACGAGCAGTACTTC
d_gene: -; abundance: -; v_gene: TRBV5-1; j_gene: TRBJ2-2; CDR3aa: CASSSRLEELFF; CDR3nt: TGCGCCAGCAGCTCCCGACTCGAGGAGCTGTTTTTT
d_gene: TRBD1; abundance: few; v_gene: TRBV5-1; j_gene: TRBJ1-1; CDR3aa: CASTQQGLNTEAFF; CDR3nt: TGCGCCAGCACCCAACAGGGGCTGAACACTGAAGCTTTCTTT
d_gene: -; abundance: -; v_gene: TRBV9; j_gene: TRBJ2-1; CDR3aa: CASSVAISGSSYNEQFF; CDR3nt: TGTGCCAGCAGCGTAGCTATTTCTGGTAGCTCCTACAATGAGCAGTTCTTC